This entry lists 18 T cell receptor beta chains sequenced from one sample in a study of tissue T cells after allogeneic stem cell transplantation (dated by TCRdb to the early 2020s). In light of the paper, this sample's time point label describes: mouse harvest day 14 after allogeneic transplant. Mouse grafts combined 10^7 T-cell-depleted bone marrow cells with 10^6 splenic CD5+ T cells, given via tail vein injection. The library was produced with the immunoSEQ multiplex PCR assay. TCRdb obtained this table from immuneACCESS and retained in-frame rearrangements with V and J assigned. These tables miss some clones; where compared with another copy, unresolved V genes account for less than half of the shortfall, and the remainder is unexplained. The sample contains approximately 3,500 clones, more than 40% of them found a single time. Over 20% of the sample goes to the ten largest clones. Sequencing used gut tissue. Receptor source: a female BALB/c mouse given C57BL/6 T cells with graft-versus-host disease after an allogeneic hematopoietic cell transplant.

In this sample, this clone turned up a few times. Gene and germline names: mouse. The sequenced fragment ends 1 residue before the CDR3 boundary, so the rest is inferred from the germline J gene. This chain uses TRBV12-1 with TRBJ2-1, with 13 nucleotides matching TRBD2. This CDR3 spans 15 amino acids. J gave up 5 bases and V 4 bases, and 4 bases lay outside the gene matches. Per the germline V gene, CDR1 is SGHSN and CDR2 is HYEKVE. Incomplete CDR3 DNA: TGTGCCAGCTCCCCCGGACTGGGGGGGCATGCTGAGCAGTTC. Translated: CASSPGLGGHAEQF. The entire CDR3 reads CASSPGLGGHAEQFF.

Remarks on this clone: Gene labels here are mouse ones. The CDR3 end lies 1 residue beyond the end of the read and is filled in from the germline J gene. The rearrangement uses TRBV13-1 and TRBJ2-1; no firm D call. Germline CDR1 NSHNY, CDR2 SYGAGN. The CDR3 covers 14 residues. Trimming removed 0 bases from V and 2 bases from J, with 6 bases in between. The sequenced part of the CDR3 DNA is TGTGCCAGCAGTGATGCACAGTACTATGCTGAGCAGTTC. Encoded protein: CASSDAQYYAEQF. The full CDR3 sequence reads CASSDAQYYAEQFF.

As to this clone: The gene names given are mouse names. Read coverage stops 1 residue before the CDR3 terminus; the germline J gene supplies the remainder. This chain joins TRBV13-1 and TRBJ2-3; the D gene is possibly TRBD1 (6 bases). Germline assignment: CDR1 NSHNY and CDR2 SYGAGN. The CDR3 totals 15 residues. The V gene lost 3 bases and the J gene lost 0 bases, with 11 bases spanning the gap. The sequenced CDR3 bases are TGTGCCAGCAGTGCCGGGACATCTAGTGCAGAAACGCTGTAT. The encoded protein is CASSAGTSSAETLY. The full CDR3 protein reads CASSAGTSSAETLYF.

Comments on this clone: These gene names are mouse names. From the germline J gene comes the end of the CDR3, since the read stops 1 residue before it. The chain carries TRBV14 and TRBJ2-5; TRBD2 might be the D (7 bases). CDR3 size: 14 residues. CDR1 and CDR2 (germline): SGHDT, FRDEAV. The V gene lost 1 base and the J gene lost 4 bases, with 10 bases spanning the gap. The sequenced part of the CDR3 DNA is TGTGCCAGCAGTTTCCGGGGGGCAAAAGACACCCAGTAC. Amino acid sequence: CASSFRGAKDTQY. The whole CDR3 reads CASSFRGAKDTQYF.

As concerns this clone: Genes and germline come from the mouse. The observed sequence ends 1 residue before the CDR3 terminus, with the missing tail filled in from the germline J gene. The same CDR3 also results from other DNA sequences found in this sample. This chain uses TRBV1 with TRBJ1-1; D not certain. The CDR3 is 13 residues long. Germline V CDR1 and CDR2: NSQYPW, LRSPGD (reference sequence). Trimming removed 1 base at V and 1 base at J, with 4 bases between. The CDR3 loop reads CTCSAGQNTEVFF. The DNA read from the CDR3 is TGCACCTGCAGTGCAGGACAAAACACAGAAGTCTTC.

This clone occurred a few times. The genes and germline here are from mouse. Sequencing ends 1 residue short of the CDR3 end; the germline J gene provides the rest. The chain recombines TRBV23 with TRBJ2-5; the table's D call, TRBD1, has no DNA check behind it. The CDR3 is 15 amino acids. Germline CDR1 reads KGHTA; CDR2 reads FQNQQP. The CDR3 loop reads CSSSQSPGTEDTQYF. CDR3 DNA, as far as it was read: TGCTCCAGCAGTCAATCGCCCGGGACAGAAGACACCCAGTAC.

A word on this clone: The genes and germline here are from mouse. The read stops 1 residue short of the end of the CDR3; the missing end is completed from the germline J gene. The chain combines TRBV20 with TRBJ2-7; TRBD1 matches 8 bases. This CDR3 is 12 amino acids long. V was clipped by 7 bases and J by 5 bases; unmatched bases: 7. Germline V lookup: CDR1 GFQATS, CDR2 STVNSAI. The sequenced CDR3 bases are TGTGGTGTTATCAGGGGGCGGGATGAACAGTAC. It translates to CGVIRGRDEQY. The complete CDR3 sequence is CGVIRGRDEQYF.

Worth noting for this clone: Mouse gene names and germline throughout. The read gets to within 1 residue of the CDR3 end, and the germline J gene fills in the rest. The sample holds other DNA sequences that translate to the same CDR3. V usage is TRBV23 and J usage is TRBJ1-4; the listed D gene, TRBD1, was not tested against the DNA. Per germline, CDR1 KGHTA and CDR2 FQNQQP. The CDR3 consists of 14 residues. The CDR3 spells CSSSPGQGGERLFF. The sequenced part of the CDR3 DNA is TGCTCCAGCAGTCCGGGACAGGGAGGCGAAAGATTATTT. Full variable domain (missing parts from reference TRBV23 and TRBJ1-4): DAAVTQKPRYLIKMKGQEAEMKCIPEKGHTAVFWYQQKQSKELKFLIYFQNQQPLDQIDMVKERFSAVCPSSSLCSLGIRTCEAEDSALYLCSSSPGQGGERLFFGHGTKLSVL.

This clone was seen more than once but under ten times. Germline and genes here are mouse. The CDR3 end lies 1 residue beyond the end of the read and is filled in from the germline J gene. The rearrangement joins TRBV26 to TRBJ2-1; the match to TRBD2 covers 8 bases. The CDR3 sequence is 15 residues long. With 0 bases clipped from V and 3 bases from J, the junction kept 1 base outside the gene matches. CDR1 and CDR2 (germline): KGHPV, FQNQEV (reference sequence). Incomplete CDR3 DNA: TGTGCCAGCAGTCTGTCTGGGGGGGGCTATGCTGAGCAGTTC. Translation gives CASSLSGGGYAEQF. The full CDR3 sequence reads CASSLSGGGYAEQFF. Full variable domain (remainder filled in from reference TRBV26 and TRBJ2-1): NSKVIQTPRYLVKGQGQKAKMRCIPEKGHPVVFWYQQNKNNEFKFLINFQNQEVLQQIDMTEKRFSAECPSNSPCSLEIQSSEAGDSALYLCASSLSGGGYAEQFFGPGTRLTVL.

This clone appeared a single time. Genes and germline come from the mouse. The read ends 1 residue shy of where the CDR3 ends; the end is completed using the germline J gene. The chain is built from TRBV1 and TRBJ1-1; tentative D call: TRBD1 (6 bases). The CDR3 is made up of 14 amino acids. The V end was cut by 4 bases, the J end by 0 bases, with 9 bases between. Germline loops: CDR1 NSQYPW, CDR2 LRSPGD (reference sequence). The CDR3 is CTCSVGTSNTEVFF. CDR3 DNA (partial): TGCACCTGCAGTGTCGGGACATCAAACACAGAAGTCTTC.

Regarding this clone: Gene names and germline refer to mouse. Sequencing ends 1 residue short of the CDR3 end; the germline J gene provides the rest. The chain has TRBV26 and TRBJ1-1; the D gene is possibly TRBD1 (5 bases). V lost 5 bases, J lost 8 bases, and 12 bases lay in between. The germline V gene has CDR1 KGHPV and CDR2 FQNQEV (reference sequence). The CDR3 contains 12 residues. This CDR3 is CASSSTVFEVFF. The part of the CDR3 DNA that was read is TGTGCCAGCAGTTCGACAGTATTCGAAGTCTTC. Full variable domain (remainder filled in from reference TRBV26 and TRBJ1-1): NSKVIQTPRYLVKGQGQKAKMRCIPEKGHPVVFWYQQNKNNEFKFLINFQNQEVLQQIDMTEKRFSAECPSNSPCSLEIQSSEAGDSALYLCASSSTVFEVFFGKGTRLTVV.

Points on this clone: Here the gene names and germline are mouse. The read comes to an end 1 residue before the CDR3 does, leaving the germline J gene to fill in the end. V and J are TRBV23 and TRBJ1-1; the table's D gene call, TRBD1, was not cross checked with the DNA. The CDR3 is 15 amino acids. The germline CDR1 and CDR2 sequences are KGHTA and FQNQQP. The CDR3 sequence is CSSSLGQGANTEVFF. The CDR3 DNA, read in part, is TGCTCCAGCAGCCTGGGACAGGGGGCAAACACAGAAGTCTTC.

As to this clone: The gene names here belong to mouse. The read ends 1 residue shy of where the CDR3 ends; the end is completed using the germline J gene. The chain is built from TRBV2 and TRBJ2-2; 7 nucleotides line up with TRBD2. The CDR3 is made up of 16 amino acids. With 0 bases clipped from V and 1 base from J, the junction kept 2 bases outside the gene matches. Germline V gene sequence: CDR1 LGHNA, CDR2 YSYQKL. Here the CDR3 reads CASSQEGGRNTGQLYF. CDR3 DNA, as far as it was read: TGTGCCAGCAGCCAAGAGGGGGGGAGAAACACCGGGCAGCTCTAC. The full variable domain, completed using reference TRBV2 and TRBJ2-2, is DPKIIQKPKYLVAVTGSEKILICEQYLGHNAMYWYRQSAKKPLEFMFSYSYQKLMDNQTASSRFQPQSSKKNHLDLQITALKPDDSATYFCASSQEGGRNTGQLYFGEGSKLTVL.

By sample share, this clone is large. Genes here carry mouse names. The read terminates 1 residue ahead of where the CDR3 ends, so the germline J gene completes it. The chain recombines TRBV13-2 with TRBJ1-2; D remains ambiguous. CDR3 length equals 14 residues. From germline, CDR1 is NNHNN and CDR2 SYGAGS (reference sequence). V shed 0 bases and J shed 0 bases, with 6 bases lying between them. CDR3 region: CASGDAKANSDYTF. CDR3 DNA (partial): TGTGCCAGCGGTGATGCGAAGGCAAACTCCGACTACACC.

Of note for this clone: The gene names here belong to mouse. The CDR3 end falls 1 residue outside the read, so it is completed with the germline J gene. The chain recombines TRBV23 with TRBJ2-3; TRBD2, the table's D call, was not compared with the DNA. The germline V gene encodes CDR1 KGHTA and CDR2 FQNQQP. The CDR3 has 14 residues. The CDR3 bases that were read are TGCTCCAGCAGTCAATCACCGACTGGGGAAACGCTGTAT. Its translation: CSSSQSPTGETLY. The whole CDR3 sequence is CSSSQSPTGETLYF. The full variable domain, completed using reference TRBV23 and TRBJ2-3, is DAAVTQKPRYLIKMKGQEAEMKCIPEKGHTAVFWYQQKQSKELKFLIYFQNQQPLDQIDMVKERFSAVCPSSSLCSLGIRTCEAEDSALYLCSSSQSPTGETLYFGSGTRLTVL.

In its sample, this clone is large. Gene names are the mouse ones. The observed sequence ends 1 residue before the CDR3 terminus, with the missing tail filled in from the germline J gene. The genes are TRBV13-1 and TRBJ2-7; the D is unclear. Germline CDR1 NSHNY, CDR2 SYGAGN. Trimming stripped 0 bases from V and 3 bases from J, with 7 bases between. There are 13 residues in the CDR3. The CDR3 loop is CASSDAQYYEQYF. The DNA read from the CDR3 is TGTGCCAGCAGTGATGCACAGTACTATGAACAGTAC.

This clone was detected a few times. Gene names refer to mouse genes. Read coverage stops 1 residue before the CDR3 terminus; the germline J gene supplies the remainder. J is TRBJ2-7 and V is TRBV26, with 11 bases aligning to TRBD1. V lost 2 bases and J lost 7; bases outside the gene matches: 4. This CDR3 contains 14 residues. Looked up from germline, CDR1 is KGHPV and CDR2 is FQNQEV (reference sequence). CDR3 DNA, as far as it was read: TGTGCCAGCAGTCTGGGACAGGGGGCGCGGGAACAGTAC. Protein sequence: CASSLGQGAREQY. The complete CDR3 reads CASSLGQGAREQYF. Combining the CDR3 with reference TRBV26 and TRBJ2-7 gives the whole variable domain NSKVIQTPRYLVKGQGQKAKMRCIPEKGHPVVFWYQQNKNNEFKFLINFQNQEVLQQIDMTEKRFSAECPSNSPCSLEIQSSEAGDSALYLCASSLGQGAREQYFGPGTRLTVL.

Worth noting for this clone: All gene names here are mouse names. The CDR3 protein is CSSSLTDQDTQYF. The CDR3 bases that were read are TGCTCCAGCAGTCTGACAGACCAAGACACCCAGTAC. The chain couples TRBV23 to TRBJ2-5; the table names TRBD1, a call not compared with the DNA. The read terminates 1 residue ahead of where the CDR3 ends, so the germline J gene completes it. The CDR3 runs to 13 residues. Germline-derived CDR1 and CDR2 are KGHTA and FQNQQP.